These 12 T cell receptor beta chains were all obtained from the same sample, sequenced in a study of T cells in Graves' hyperthyroidism and ophthalmopathy. RNA transcripts yielded amplified TCR beta CDR3 regions. An initial round of RT-PCR targeting the TCR CDR3 relied on the HTBI primer set. One entry per CDR3 protein, called by TCRdb with MiXCR from the multiplex PCR reads. The repertoire holds roughly 580,000 distinct CDR3 sequences, with 14% as singletons. The sample taken for sequencing was blood. These TCRs come from a woman aged 25 to 45 with Graves' hyperthyroidism that later progressed to Graves' ophthalmopathy.

The table lists this clonotype with a few counts. The CDR3 DNA reads as TGCAGTGCTAATATACTAGCATTAGATACGCAGTATTTT. Protein sequence: CSANILALDTQYF. The chain joins TRBV20-1 to TRBJ2-3; D is possibly TRBD2 (6 bases). With 4 bases removed from V and 5 bases from J, the gap between germline ends came to 13 bases. CDR3 length: 13 amino acids. Germline V gene lookup returns CDR1 DFQATT and CDR2 SNEGSKA (reference sequence).

The sample holds many counts of this clonotype. The V gene is TRBV3-1, the J gene TRBJ2-7; TRBD2 agrees at 11 bases. CDR3 length equals 15 residues. Germline V lookup: CDR1 LGHDT, CDR2 YNNKEL (reference sequence). The V segment lost 1 base and the J segment 4 bases; nucleotides outside the gene matches: 3. The CDR3, as DNA: TGTGCCAGCAGCCAAGCGACTAGCGGGGCTTACGAGCAGTACTTC. Translated, it gives CASSQATSGAYEQYF.

In its sample, this clonotype was seen many times. The chain joins TRBV6-2 or TRBV6-3 to TRBJ2-1; D gene uncertain. This CDR3 contains 15 residues. Trimming removed 5 bases at V and 3 bases at J, with 14 bases between. CDR1 MNHEY and CDR2 SVGEGT come from the germline V gene. For the CDR3, the DNA is TGTGCCAGCAGTCCCCCTTCAGGAGACTACAATGAGCAGTTCTTC. Translating it yields CASSPPSGDYNEQFF.

This clonotype has ten or more counts. This chain uses TRBV18 with TRBJ2-1; 13 bases fit TRBD2. The germline gives CDR1 KGHSH, CDR2 LQKENI. V lost 3 bases and J lost 7; bases outside the gene matches: 12. The CDR3 has 18 amino acids. CDR3 residues: CASSPRTSGSRFRNEQFF. DNA for the CDR3: TGTGCCAGCTCACCGAGGACTAGCGGGAGCCGGTTTAGGAATGAGCAGTTCTTC.

The genes are TRBV19 and TRBJ1-3; tentatively, D is TRBD1 (5 bases). V dropped 4 bases and J dropped 1 base, with 14 bases sitting between them. CDR3 size: 16 residues. CDR1 is LNHDA, CDR2 SQIVND, per germline (reference sequence). CDR3 loop: CASSNPGRDSGNTIYF. CDR3 DNA: TGTGCCAGTAGTAATCCGGGGCGGGATTCTGGAAACACCATATATTTT.

This clonotype has at least ten counts. The J gene is TRBJ2-7, the V gene TRBV27; TRBD1 agrees at 7 bases. From germline, CDR1 is MNHEY and CDR2 SMNVEV (reference sequence). V was clipped by 8 bases and J by 0 bases; unmatched bases: 7. The CDR3 has 14 amino acids. The CDR3 DNA is TGTGCCAGCGCTCTGGGGACAGTCTCCTACGAGCAGTACTTC. Amino acid sequence: CASALGTVSYEQYF.

The rearrangement joins TRBV30 to TRBJ1-3; tentative D call: TRBD1 (6 bases). Looked up from germline, CDR1 is GTSNPN and CDR2 is SVGIG (reference sequence). V was shortened by 3 bases and J by 3 bases, with 12 bases between the two germline ends. This CDR3 spans 14 amino acids. The CDR3 reads CAWSSGEGGNTIYF. The CDR3 DNA is TGTGCCTGGAGCTCAGGGGAGGGTGGAAACACCATATATTTT.

This clonotype was observed at least ten times. V usage is TRBV20-1 and J usage is TRBJ1-1, with 8 bases lining up with TRBD1. The CDR3 length is 15 residues. The germline gives CDR1 DFQATT, CDR2 SNEGSKA (reference sequence). The V and J ends lost 6 bases and 4 bases, in that order; junction bases with no gene match: 13. This CDR3 is CSATTIRDRSTEAFF. The CDR3 DNA is TGCAGTGCCACTACTATCCGGGACAGGTCCACTGAAGCTTTCTTT.

This clonotype was counted many times. The gene calls are TRBV24-1 and TRBJ2-7; 10 bases align to TRBD1. The CDR3 loop spans 15 amino acids. The V gene's germline CDR1 is KGHDR and CDR2 SFDVKD. Losses at the gene ends were 3 bases for V and 5 bases for J; bases not matched to a gene: 6. The CDR3 DNA is TGTGCCACCAGTGATAACACCGGGACAGGGGACGAGCAGTACTTC. Residues: CATSDNTGTGDEQYF.

J is TRBJ1-2 and V is TRBV19, with D perhaps TRBD1 (5 bases). This CDR3 spans 17 amino acids. Germline CDR1 and CDR2: LNHDA and SQIVND (reference sequence). The V and J ends lost 4 bases and 5 bases respectively, with 23 bases between them. As DNA, the CDR3 is TGTGCCAGTAGTAATCGGGACGGCCAGGAATATTTTTATGGCTACACCTTC. Translated: CASSNRDGQEYFYGYTF.

This clonotype was detected ten times or more. This chain links TRBV20-1 with TRBJ1-1; D is unclear. Germline CDR1 and CDR2: DFQATT and SNEGSKA (reference sequence). The CDR3 consists of 14 residues. The V end was cut by 0 bases, the J end by 1 base, with 9 bases between. The CDR3 coding sequence is TGCAGTGCTAGAGAGGCCGGGAAGAACACTGAAGCTTTCTTT. Amino acids: CSAREAGKNTEAFF.

The chain employs TRBV5-6 and TRBJ2-7; 9 bases line up with TRBD2. The V gene end was trimmed by 5 bases and the J gene end by 2 bases; junction bases not matched to a gene: 8. Germline V gene data show CDR1 as SGHDT and CDR2 as YYEEEE. The CDR3 contains 15 residues. The CDR3 is CASSPRGGGAYEQYF. The DNA for the CDR3 is TGTGCCAGCAGTCCCCGCGGGGGGGGTGCCTACGAGCAGTACTTC.